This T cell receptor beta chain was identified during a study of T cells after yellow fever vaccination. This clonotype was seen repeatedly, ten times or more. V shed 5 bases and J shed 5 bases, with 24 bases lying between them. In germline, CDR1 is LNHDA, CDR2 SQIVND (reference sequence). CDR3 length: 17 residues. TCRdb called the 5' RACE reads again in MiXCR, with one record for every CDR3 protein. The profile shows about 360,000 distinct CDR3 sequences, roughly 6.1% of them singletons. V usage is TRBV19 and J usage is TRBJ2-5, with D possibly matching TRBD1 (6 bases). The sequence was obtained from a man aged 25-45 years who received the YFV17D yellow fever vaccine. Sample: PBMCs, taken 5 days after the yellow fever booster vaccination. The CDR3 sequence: CASSHRAAGYRVETQYF. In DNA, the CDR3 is TGTGCCAGTAGTCACCGGGCCGCGGGCTACAGGGTGGAGACCCAGTACTTC.